Listed below are T cell receptor beta chains from one sample, sequenced in a study of neurological immune-mediated disorders. One entry per CDR3 protein, called by TCRdb with MiXCR from the 5' RACE reads. The sample records about 24,000 distinct CDR3 sequences, roughly 12% being singletons. Source material: PBMCs. The receptors originated from a woman aged 40-49 years with HTLV-1-associated myelopathy (HAM/TSP). Each CDR3 is given with its conserved first and last residue. Rows give clone size only sometimes, using once, few, many, or a class for an expanded clone.

V: TRBV5-1
size: many
J: TRBJ2-3
CDR3: CASSSSGGLTDTQYF

V: TRBV5-1
size: many
J: TRBJ1-4
CDR3: CASSWTGAVANEKLFF

V: TRBV20-1
size: many
J: TRBJ2-6
CDR3: CSARQGAEGANVLTF

V: TRBV12-3/TRBV12-4
size: NA
J: TRBJ2-3
CDR3: CASSLRRGGVDTQYF

V: TRBV20-1
size: many
J: TRBJ1-5
CDR3: CSVSKTGRYQPQHF

V: TRBV20-1
size: many
J: TRBJ2-5
CDR3: CSARETSGEIQETQYF

V: TRBV5-1
size: many
J: TRBJ2-3
CDR3: CASSLPQSTDTQYF

V: TRBV29-1
size: NA
J: TRBJ2-2
CDR3: CSVMEPSSGELFF

V: TRBV27
size: many
J: TRBJ2-2
CDR3: CASSPDMGAGELFF

V: TRBV3-1
size: many
J: TRBJ1-1
CDR3: CASSQALGQSSEAFF

V: TRBV11-2
size: many
J: TRBJ2-3
CDR3: CASSPGTGNTDTQYF

V: TRBV20-1
size: many
J: TRBJ2-7
CDR3: CSAISALPTSEQYF

V: TRBV9
size: NA
J: TRBJ2-3
CDR3: CTRSVGDLPNTQYF

V: TRBV12-3/TRBV12-4
size: many
J: TRBJ1-2
CDR3: CASSLRDRGTRGYTF

V: TRBV5-5
size: many
J: TRBJ2-1
CDR3: CASSLTIRGPIYNEQFF

V: TRBV5-6
size: many
J: TRBJ1-5
CDR3: CASSLGTAGGNQPQHF

V: TRBV7-8
size: many
J: TRBJ2-7
CDR3: CASSFGKGAGEQYF

V: TRBV5-1
size: many
J: TRBJ1-6
CDR3: CASRNSEYNSPLHF

V: TRBV6-5
size: many
J: TRBJ1-1
CDR3: CASKQGPMNTEAFF

V: TRBV6-6
size: many
J: TRBJ1-4
CDR3: CASSTPRGGYEKLFF

V: TRBV12-3/TRBV12-4
size: many
J: TRBJ1-5
CDR3: CASSFRTPGDSNQPQHF

V: TRBV5-5
size: many
J: TRBJ2-7
CDR3: CASSLLGTRDYEQYF

V: TRBV20-1
size: NA
J: TRBJ2-7
CDR3: CSTTGGPYEQYF

V: TRBV5-1
size: many
J: TRBJ2-5
CDR3: CASSLGPSSQETQYF

V: TRBV27
size: many
J: TRBJ1-1
CDR3: CASSQKGGDTEAFF

V: TRBV12-3/TRBV12-4
size: many
J: TRBJ2-5
CDR3: CASSPRVEETQYF

V: TRBV5-1
size: medium-sized
J: TRBJ2-7
CDR3: CASSLATGVSYEQYF

V: TRBV5-6
size: medium-sized
J: TRBJ1-2
CDR3: CASRIWGDYGYTF

V: TRBV19
size: many
J: TRBJ2-5
CDR3: CASSKRTSGVQETQYF

V: TRBV5-6
size: NA
J: TRBJ1-2
CDR3: CASSWGQGGSNGYTF

V: TRBV6-6
size: many
J: TRBJ1-5
CDR3: CASSSPGTGNQPQHF

V: TRBV5-1
size: many
J: TRBJ1-4
CDR3: CASSPSLDRARSEKLFF

V: TRBV20-1
size: many
J: TRBJ1-5
CDR3: CSATTGDQPQHF

V: TRBV21-1
size: many
J: TRBJ2-7
CDR3: CASSKGPLGSYEQYF

V: TRBV4-2
size: many
J: TRBJ2-7
CDR3: CASSQEVGEQYF

V: TRBV6-5
size: many
J: TRBJ2-3
CDR3: CASSYSPQGFADTQYF

V: TRBV5-1
size: many
J: TRBJ2-3
CDR3: CASSRTGITDTQYF

V: TRBV20-1
size: many
J: TRBJ2-5
CDR3: CSASGATQYF

V: TRBV5-1
size: many
J: TRBJ2-2
CDR3: CASNSNTGELFF

V: TRBV14
size: many
J: TRBJ2-3
CDR3: CASSQVWGADTQYF

V: TRBV5-1
size: many
J: TRBJ1-4
CDR3: CASSFGGVTNEKLFF